This T cell receptor beta chain was observed in a study of CD4 T cells in relation to SARS-CoV-2 and coronaviruses. Study conclusions and caveats: Pre-pandemic and post-infection samples never came from the same donor.

Some clones are missing from TCRdb's copy, which holds only in-frame ones; the method was immunoSEQ multiplex PCR. The sample yields 60,000 to 75,000 clones, 90% to 95% seen once. Before the COVID-19 pandemic, during about 2011-2019, CD4+ T cells were taken from unexposed donors. Per the germline V gene, CDR1 is SGHDN and CDR2 is FVKESK. CDR3 length: 19 residues. The V gene end was trimmed by 1 base and the J gene end by 1 base; junction bases not matched to a gene: 9. Regarding this clone: The antigen remains undetermined.

J is TRBJ2-3 and V is TRBV14; 12 bases line up with TRBD2. The sequenced sample was naive CD4+ T cells from PBMCs. The sample's subset: naive CD4+ T cells isolated by negative enrichment. The sequence was collected from a human donor in good health. CDR3 loop: CASSQGASGRALGTDTQYF. CDR3 coding DNA: TGTGCCAGCAGCCAAGGAGCTAGCGGGAGGGCGCTGGGCACAGATACGCAGTATTTT.